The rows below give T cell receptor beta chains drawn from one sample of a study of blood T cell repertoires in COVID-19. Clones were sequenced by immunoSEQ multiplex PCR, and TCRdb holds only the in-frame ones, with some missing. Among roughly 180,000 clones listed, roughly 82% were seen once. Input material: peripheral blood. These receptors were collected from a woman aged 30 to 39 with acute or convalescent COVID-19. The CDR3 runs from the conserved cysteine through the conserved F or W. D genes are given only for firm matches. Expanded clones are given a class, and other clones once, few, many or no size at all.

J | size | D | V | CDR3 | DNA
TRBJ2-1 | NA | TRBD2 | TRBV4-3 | CASSQDLTGTSGYNEQFF | TGCGCCAGCAGCCAAGACTTAACCGGGACTAGCGGCTACAATGAGCAGTTCTTC
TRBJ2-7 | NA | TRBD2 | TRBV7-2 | CASSQRLAGNYEQYF | TGTGCCAGCAGCCAGAGACTAGCGGGGAATTACGAGCAGTACTTC
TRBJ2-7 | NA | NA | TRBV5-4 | CASRDRRTYEQYF | TGTGCCAGCAGGGACAGACGAACTTACGAGCAGTACTTC
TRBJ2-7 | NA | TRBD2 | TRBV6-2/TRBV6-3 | CASSYHSRGAISYEQYF | TGTGCCAGCAGTTACCATTCGCGGGGGGCTATCTCCTACGAGCAGTACTTC
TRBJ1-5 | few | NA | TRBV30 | CACSTDYREPQHF | TGTGCCTGCAGTACCGACTACAGGGAGCCCCAGCATTTT
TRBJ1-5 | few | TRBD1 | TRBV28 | CASSLSYRGVQPQHF | TGTGCCAGCAGTTTATCCTACAGGGGTGTTCAGCCCCAGCATTTT
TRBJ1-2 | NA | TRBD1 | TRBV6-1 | CASSEGRWDSSGYTF | TGTGCCAGCAGTGAAGGGAGGTGGGACAGCTCTGGCTACACCTTC
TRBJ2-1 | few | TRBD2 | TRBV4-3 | CASSQVSAGGGSYNEQFF | TGCGCCAGCAGCCAAGTCTCGGCGGGAGGGGGTTCCTACAATGAGCAGTTCTTC
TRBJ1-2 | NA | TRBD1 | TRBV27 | CASSRRTGSGYTF | TGTGCCAGCAGTCGACGGACAGGGTCCGGCTACACCTTC
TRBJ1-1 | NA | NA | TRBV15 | CATSRDYLNTEAFF | TGTGCCACCAGCAGAGATTATCTGAACACTGAAGCTTTCTTT
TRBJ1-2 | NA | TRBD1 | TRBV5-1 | CASSLSGTGDGYTF | TGCGCCAGCAGCCTATCCGGGACAGGGGATGGCTACACCTTC
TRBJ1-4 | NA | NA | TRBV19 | CASSLMMGPNEKLFF | TGTGCCAGTAGCCTGATGATGGGGCCCAATGAAAAACTGTTTTTT
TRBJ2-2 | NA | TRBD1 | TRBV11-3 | CASSLGSRGPTGELFF | TGTGCCAGCAGCTTAGGGTCCAGGGGGCCTACCGGGGAGCTGTTTTTT
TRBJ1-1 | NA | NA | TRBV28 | CASSLDQGGGNTEAFF | TGTGCCAGCAGTTTAGATCAGGGCGGGGGGAACACTGAAGCTTTCTTT
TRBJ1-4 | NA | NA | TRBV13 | CASSATGSRGEKLFF | TGTGCCAGCAGCGCAACAGGGAGCCGCGGTGAAAAACTGTTTTTT